This is a list of T cell receptor beta chains from one sample in a study of beta chain features in type 1 diabetes. This table comes from immunoSEQ multiplex PCR, and its TCRdb copy is limited to in-frame clones, with some not included. The table records under 90,000 clones, 25% to 35% of them present only once. The sample taken for sequencing was stem cell memory CD4+ T cells from blood. All receptors derive from a woman in her late teens or twenties in good health. Both conserved end residues are trimmed from each CDR3. The order of the fields is CDR3 length, D gene, V gene, J gene, CDR3 protein. D genes are given only for firm matches.

len: 12; d_gene: TRBD1; v_gene: TRBV9; j_gene: TRBJ1-2; CDR3aa: ASSATGTNYGYT
len: 13; d_gene: TRBD1; v_gene: TRBV7-3; j_gene: NA; CDR3aa: ASSLNRGPPYEQY
len: 11; d_gene: TRBD2; v_gene: TRBV7-2; j_gene: TRBJ2-5; CDR3aa: ASSLVGGETQY
len: 14; d_gene: NA; v_gene: TRBV28; j_gene: TRBJ2-6; CDR3aa: ASSLGGAYGANVLT
len: 12; d_gene: TRBD2; v_gene: TRBV29-1; j_gene: TRBJ2-7; CDR3aa: SVELGGSPYEQY
len: 12; d_gene: TRBD2; v_gene: TRBV2; j_gene: TRBJ2-4; CDR3aa: ASKKLAGPYIQY
len: 13; d_gene: TRBD2; v_gene: TRBV30; j_gene: TRBJ2-5; CDR3aa: AWSVGLAGVETQY
len: 16; d_gene: TRBD2; v_gene: TRBV27; j_gene: TRBJ2-4; CDR3aa: ASSFSGLATEAKNIQY
len: 9; d_gene: NA; v_gene: TRBV6-1; j_gene: TRBJ1-1; CDR3aa: ASSVYTEAF
len: 12; d_gene: TRBD2; v_gene: TRBV13; j_gene: TRBJ2-1; CDR3aa: ASQPRLAVGEQF
len: 12; d_gene: TRBD2; v_gene: TRBV19; j_gene: TRBJ2-5; CDR3aa: ATSPGGIQETQY
len: 13; d_gene: TRBD1; v_gene: TRBV14; j_gene: TRBJ2-4; CDR3aa: ASSSSGGPKNIQY
len: 14; d_gene: NA; v_gene: TRBV25-1; j_gene: TRBJ1-4; CDR3aa: ASSADLRVIGGKLF
len: 15; d_gene: TRBD2; v_gene: TRBV9; j_gene: TRBJ2-7; CDR3aa: ASSLHGSRAGDYEQY
len: 11; d_gene: TRBD1; v_gene: TRBV2; j_gene: TRBJ2-1; CDR3aa: ASSRQGMNEQF
len: 12; d_gene: TRBD2; v_gene: TRBV7-3; j_gene: TRBJ2-1; CDR3aa: ASSVSGVYNEQF
len: 14; d_gene: TRBD1; v_gene: TRBV6-6; j_gene: TRBJ1-2; CDR3aa: ASSYSRGQGRFGYT
len: 13; d_gene: TRBD2; v_gene: TRBV29-1; j_gene: TRBJ2-1; CDR3aa: SVRRTGGPNNEQF
len: 12; d_gene: NA; v_gene: TRBV11-2; j_gene: TRBJ2-5; CDR3aa: ASSLSLYQETQY
len: 11; d_gene: NA; v_gene: TRBV30; j_gene: TRBJ2-3; CDR3aa: AWSRGSTDTQY
len: 11; d_gene: TRBD1; v_gene: TRBV7-9; j_gene: TRBJ2-3; CDR3aa: ASSLDRLDTQY
len: 16; d_gene: TRBD2; v_gene: TRBV4-2; j_gene: TRBJ2-4; CDR3aa: ASSQLLAGGWGKNIQY